This T cell receptor (beta chain) was recorded in a study of CD8 T cells in Susac syndrome. The ends lost 6 bases at V and 2 bases at J; junction bases unmatched: 3. Germline V gene lookup returns CDR1 LGHDT and CDR2 YNNKEL (reference sequence). The CDR3 totals 13 residues. With random hexamers, roughly 0.45 to 1 ug RNA was reverse transcribed. TCRdb re-called the immunoSEQ multiplex PCR reads with MiXCR, one entry per CDR3 protein. The sample includes around 150,000 distinct CDR3 sequences, over 90% of them seen just once. The TCR was taken from a human donor with Susac syndrome. This rearrangement joins TRBV3-1 to TRBJ2-7; TRBD1 agrees at 8 bases. Sample: CD4+ T cells from PBMCs. The CDR3 protein is CASRRGQAYEQYF. For the CDR3, the DNA is TGTGCCAGCAGGCGGGGACAGGCCTACGAGCAGTACTTC.